Described below is a single TCR beta chain sequence and its context. TCRdb reprocessed the 5' RACE reads; each CDR3 protein has one entry and no DNA is given. There are about 260,000 distinct CDR3 sequences in the sample, with around 4.3% held by the top ten. The CDR3 has 14 residues. Germline CDR1 and CDR2: SGHTA and FQGNSA. The sample is drawn from a study of T cells expressing NK-cell markers. This receptor was taken from a woman between 18 and 70 years old in good health. V usage is TRBV7-2 and J usage is TRBJ1-2. Specimen: blood T cells: a sorted CD56 or NKG2C T cell subset, CD4+ or CD8+ T cells, or bulk PBMC T cells (not recorded which). CDR3 protein: CASSLVLGLYGYTF.